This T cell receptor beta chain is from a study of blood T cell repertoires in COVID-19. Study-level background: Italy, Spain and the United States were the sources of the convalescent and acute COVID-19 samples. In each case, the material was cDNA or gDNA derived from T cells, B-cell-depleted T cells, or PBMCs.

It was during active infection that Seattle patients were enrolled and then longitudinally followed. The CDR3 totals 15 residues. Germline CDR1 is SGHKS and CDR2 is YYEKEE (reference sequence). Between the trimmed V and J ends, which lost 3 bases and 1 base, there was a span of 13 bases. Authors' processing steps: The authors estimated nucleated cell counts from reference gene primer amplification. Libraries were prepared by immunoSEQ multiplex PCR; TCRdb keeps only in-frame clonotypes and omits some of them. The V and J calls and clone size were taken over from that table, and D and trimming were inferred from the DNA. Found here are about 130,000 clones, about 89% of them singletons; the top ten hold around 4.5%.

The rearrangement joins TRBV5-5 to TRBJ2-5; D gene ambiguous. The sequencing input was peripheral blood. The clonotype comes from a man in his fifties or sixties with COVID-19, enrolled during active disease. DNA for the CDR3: TGTGCCAGCAGCTCCCTGACCGGCGGCCAAGAGACCCAGTACTTC. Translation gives CASSSLTGGQETQYF.